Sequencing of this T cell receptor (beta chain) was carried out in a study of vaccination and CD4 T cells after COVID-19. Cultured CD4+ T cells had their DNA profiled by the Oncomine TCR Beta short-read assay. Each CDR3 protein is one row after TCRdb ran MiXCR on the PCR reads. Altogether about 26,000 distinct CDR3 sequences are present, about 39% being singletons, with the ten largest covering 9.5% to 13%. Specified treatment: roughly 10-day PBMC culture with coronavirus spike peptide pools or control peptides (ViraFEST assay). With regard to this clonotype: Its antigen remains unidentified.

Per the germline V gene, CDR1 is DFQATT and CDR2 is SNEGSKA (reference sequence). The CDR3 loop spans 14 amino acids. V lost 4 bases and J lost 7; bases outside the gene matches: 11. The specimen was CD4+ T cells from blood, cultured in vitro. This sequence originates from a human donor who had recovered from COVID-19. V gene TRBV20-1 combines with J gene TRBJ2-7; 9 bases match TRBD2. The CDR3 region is CSANELAGEREQYF. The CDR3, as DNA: TGCAGTGCTAACGAGTTAGCGGGAGAAAGGGAGCAGTACTTC.